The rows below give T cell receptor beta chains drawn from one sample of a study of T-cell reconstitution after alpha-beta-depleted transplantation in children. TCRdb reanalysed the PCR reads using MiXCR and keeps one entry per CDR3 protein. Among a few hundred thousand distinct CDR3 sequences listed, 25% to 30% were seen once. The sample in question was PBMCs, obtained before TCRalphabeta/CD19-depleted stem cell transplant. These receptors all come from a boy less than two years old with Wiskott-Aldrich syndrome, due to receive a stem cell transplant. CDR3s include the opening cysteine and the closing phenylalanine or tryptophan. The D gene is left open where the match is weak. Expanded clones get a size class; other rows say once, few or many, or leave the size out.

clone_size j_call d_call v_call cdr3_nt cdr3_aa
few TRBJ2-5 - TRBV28 TGTGCCAGCAGTTTAGGCGGGACGGGCTCACGGGCCCAGTACTTC CASSLGGTGSRAQYF
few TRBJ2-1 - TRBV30 TGTGCCTGGAGTGTACGGGCAGGGAGAGATGAGCAGTTCTTC CAWSVRAGRDEQFF
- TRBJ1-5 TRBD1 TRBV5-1 TGCGCCAGCAGCTTCGGGACAGGGGATCAGCCCCAGCATTTT CASSFGTGDQPQHF
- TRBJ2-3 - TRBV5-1 TGCGCCAGCAGCTTGGACTGGGCGGATACGCAGTATTTT CASSLDWADTQYF
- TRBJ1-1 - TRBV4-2 TGTGCCAGCAGCCAAGATTTAACGCGCACTGAAGCTTTCTTT CASSQDLTRTEAFF
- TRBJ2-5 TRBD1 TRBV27 TGTGCCAGCAGCTCTCGGACAGGGCAAGAGACCCAGTACTTC CASSSRTGQETQYF
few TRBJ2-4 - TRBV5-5 TGTGCCAGCAGTTCCAGCGGGGCCAAAAACATTCAGTACTTC CASSSSGAKNIQYF
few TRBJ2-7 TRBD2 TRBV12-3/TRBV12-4 TGTGCCAGCAGATTTTGGCTAGCGGGAGTGCGATACGAGCAGTACTTC CASRFWLAGVRYEQYF
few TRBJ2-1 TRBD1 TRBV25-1 TGTGCCAGCAGTGAATACGGCAGGGGGAATGAGCAGTTCTTC CASSEYGRGNEQFF
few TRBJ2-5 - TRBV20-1 TGCAGTGCTAGAGAATATATCCAAGAGACCCAGTACTTC CSAREYIQETQYF
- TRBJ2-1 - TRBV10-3 TGTGCCATCAGTGAGGGACCAAGATACAATGAGCAGTTCTTC CAISEGPRYNEQFF
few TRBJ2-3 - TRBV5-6 TGTGCCAGCAGCTTGCGGGGCGGGCCAGGAGATACGCAGTATTTT CASSLRGGPGDTQYF
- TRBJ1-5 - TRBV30 TGTGCCTGGAGTCAAACAGCTAGCAATCAGCCCCAGCATTTT CAWSQTASNQPQHF
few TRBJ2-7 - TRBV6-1 TGTGCCAGCGGAAGCCACGCCTTCGAGCAGTACTTC CASGSHAFEQYF
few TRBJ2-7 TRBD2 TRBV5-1 TGCGCCAGCAGCTGGGGCCGACTAGCGGGAGCTAGCGAGCAGTACTTC CASSWGRLAGASEQYF
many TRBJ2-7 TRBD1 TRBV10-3 TGTGCCATCAGATTCGGGACAGGGGACTCCTACGAGCAGTACTTC CAIRFGTGDSYEQYF
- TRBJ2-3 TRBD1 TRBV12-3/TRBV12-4 TGTGCCAGCAGTTTTGGACAGGGGGTCGGGGGAGATACGCAGTATTTT CASSFGQGVGGDTQYF
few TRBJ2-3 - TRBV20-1 TGCAGTGCTACTAGCACAGATACGCAGTATTTT CSATSTDTQYF
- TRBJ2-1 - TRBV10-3 TGTGCCATCAACGAAGACTCGTACAATGAGCAGTTCTTC CAINEDSYNEQFF
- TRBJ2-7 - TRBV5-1 TGCGCCAGCAGCTTGGCCGGCGGTTTAGGCGAGCAGTACTTC CASSLAGGLGEQYF
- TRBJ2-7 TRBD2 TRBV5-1 TGCGCCAGCAGCACTAGCGGGAGGTTCTACGAGCAGTACTTC CASSTSGRFYEQYF
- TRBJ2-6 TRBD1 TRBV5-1 TGCGCCAGCAGCCCGGTCGGACAGGGGCTCGGGGCCAACGTCCTGACTTTC CASSPVGQGLGANVLTF
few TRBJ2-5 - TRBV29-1 TGCAGCGTTGATGGTCAGGGGATTAGGGAGACCCAGTACTTC CSVDGQGIRETQYF
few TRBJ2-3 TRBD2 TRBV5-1 TGCGCCAGCAGCGCCCCACTAGCGGGAGTTGGGACAGATACGCAGTATTTT CASSAPLAGVGTDTQYF
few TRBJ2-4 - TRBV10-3 TGTGCCATCAGTGAGCAGCTAGATGTCAAAAACATTCAGTACTTC CAISEQLDVKNIQYF
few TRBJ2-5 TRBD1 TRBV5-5 TGTGCCAGCACCCGACAGGGGATGGAGACCCAGTACTTC CASTRQGMETQYF
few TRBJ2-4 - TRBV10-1 TGCGCCAGCAGTGAGTCCCCCCAGAACATTCAGTACTTC CASSESPQNIQYF